The 28 T cell receptor beta chains listed next were all sequenced from one sample in a study of CD8 T cells in ankylosing spondylitis. Notes on the study in general: Apparently characteristic of ankylosing spondylitis blood was a TCR beta motif (roughly eight highly homologous variants).

These receptors are not linked to any known antigen. TCRdb reprocessed the 5' RACE reads with MiXCR, giving one entry per CDR3 protein. This sample has hundreds of thousands of distinct CDR3 sequences, with around 11% found just once. The sequencing input was blood, either unsorted or a sorted T cell fraction (not recorded which). The receptor source for this set is a male donor with ankylosing spondylitis.

This clonotype was seen many times. This chain links TRBV12-3 or TRBV12-4 with TRBJ1-5; D perhaps matches TRBD1 (6 bases). There are 14 residues in the CDR3. Trimming left V 6 bases short and J 4 bases short, with 13 bases between. The CDR3 nucleotides are TGTGCCAGCAGAAACCAACAGGGTAATCAGCCCCAGCATTTT. This gives the protein CASRNQQGNQPQHF.

The genes are TRBV5-6 and TRBJ2-1; TRBD1 aligns across 8 bases. The V gene end was trimmed by 1 base and the J gene end by 8 bases; junction bases not matched to a gene: 11. The CDR3 length is 16 residues. In germline, CDR1 is SGHDT, CDR2 YYEEEE. The CDR3 bases are TGTGCCAGCAGCTTGCTACTGACAGGGGAAAACGATGAGCAGTTCTTC. Translating gives CASSLLLTGENDEQFF.

This clonotype was seen only a few times. The V gene is TRBV20-1, the J gene TRBJ2-2; perhaps TRBD2 as D (6 bases). CDR3 length equals 15 residues. Trimming removed 0 bases at V and 4 bases at J, with 12 bases between. Germline V lookup: CDR1 DFQATT, CDR2 SNEGSKA (reference sequence). CDR3 coding DNA: TGCAGTGCTAGAGATGGGGGGTCAACCACCGGGGAGCTGTTTTTT. Translation gives CSARDGGSTTGELFF.

This clonotype came up a few times. The V gene is TRBV21-1, the J gene TRBJ2-7; the table calls TRBD1, which could not be checked here. TRBV21-1 is marked as a pseudogene. The CDR3 is 17 residues long. The CDR3 DNA follows: TGTGCCAGCACCCGGTTCGCCGACAGGGGTTCCTTCTACGAGCAGTACTTC. Translated: CASTRFADRGSFYEQYF.

CDR3 DNA sequence: TGTGCCAGCAGCTACGGCGACTTGACACCACAAGAGACCCAGTACTTC. As protein: CASSYGDLTPQETQYF. The chain joins TRBV7-2 to TRBJ2-5; no clear D gene. Germline CDR1 reads SGHTA; CDR2 reads FQGNSA. CDR3 size: 16 residues. V was pared by 4 bases and J by 2 bases, with 17 bases between. The variable domain in full, with the rest retrieved from reference TRBV7-2 and TRBJ2-5, is GAGVSQSPSNKVTEKGKDVELRCDPISGHTALYWYRQSLGQGLEFLIYFQGNSAPDKSGLPSDRFSAERTGGSVSTLTIQRTQQEDSAVYLCASSYGDLTPQETQYFGPGTRLLVL.

This clonotype came up many times. This chain joins TRBV27 and TRBJ2-1, with D perhaps matching TRBD2 (6 bases). Germline V gives CDR1 MNHEY, CDR2 SMNVEV (reference sequence). The CDR3 runs to 16 residues. V lost 5 bases to trimming and J lost 7 bases, with 21 bases between them. The CDR3: CASSPRWEVDINEQFF. CDR3 coding DNA: TGTGCCAGCAGTCCGCGATGGGAGGTCGACATTAATGAGCAGTTCTTC.

The genes are TRBV10-3 and TRBJ2-2; D is undetermined. The CDR3 contains 13 residues. Per the germline V gene, CDR1 is ENHRY and CDR2 is SYGVKD. V was pared by 0 bases and J by 8 bases, with 7 bases between. In DNA form, the CDR3 reads TGTGCCATCAGTGAGTCCGCAGAGGGGGAGCTGTTTTTT. This gives the protein CAISESAEGELFF.

This clonotype came up a few times. The rearrangement joins TRBV28 to TRBJ1-1, with 9 bases aligning to TRBD1. Germline CDR1 MDHEN, CDR2 SYDVKM. The length of the CDR3 is 15 residues. The V and J ends lost 8 bases and 0 bases, in that order; junction bases with no gene match: 7. Here the CDR3 DNA reads TGTGCCAGCTTAACCTGGGACAGGGTGAACACTGAAGCTTTCTTT. Encoded protein: CASLTWDRVNTEAFF.

The chain recombines TRBV3-1 with TRBJ1-1, with TRBD1 matching over 7 bases. Per the germline V gene, CDR1 is LGHDT and CDR2 is YNNKEL (reference sequence). Germline trimming cut 4 bases from V and 7 bases from J; bases unmatched to any gene: 3. The CDR3 contains 12 residues. This CDR3 is CASSRDSREAFF. CDR3 in DNA: TGTGCCAGCAGCCGGGACAGCCGTGAAGCTTTCTTT.

This sequence joins TRBV6-1 and TRBJ2-5, with 7 bases matching TRBD2. Germline trimming cut 10 bases from V and 3 bases from J; bases unmatched to any gene: 8. This CDR3 has 13 residues. In germline, CDR1 is MNHNS, CDR2 SASEGT. The CDR3 loop reads CATLPAGEETQYF. Here the CDR3 DNA reads TGTGCCACCCTTCCGGCGGGAGAAGAGACCCAGTACTTC.

This clonotype turned up a few times. The chain combines TRBV28 with TRBJ1-1; a weak D match, TRBD1 (6 bases). Per germline, CDR1 MDHEN and CDR2 SYDVKM. This CDR3 contains 14 residues. V was clipped by 1 base and J by 6 bases, with 12 bases between them. The CDR3 sequence is CASSLSLQGAEAFF. CDR3 in DNA: TGTGCCAGCAGTTTATCCCTACAGGGCGCTGAAGCTTTCTTT. Using reference TRBV28 and TRBJ1-1 for the parts outside the CDR3, the full variable domain is DVKVTQSSRYLVKRTGEKVFLECVQDMDHENMFWYRQDPGLGLRLIYFSYDVKMKEKGDIPEGYSVSREKKERFSLILESASTNQTSMYLCASSLSLQGAEAFFGQGTRLTVV.

In this sample, this clonotype turned up a few times. V and J are TRBV18 and TRBJ2-7; D possibly corresponds to TRBD1 (6 bases). The V end was cut by 3 bases, the J end by 5 bases, with 11 bases between. This CDR3 has 13 residues. Germline V gene data show CDR1 as KGHSH and CDR2 as LQKENI. CDR3: CASSPRDMDEQYF. The CDR3 bases are TGTGCCAGCTCACCTCGGGACATGGACGAGCAGTACTTC.

The V call is TRBV10-3, the J call TRBJ2-2; TRBD1 is a possible D gene (5 bases). The CDR3 is made up of 15 amino acids. V was trimmed by 4 bases and J by 1 base, leaving 10 bases between them. Germline values: CDR1 ENHRY, CDR2 SYGVKD. CDR3 loop: CAISAERGNTGELFF. The CDR3, as DNA: TGTGCCATCAGTGCCGAAAGGGGGAACACCGGGGAGCTGTTTTTT.

The sample holds many counts of this clonotype. This chain uses TRBV12-3 or TRBV12-4 with TRBJ2-5; D ambiguous. Trimming shortened V by 3 bases and J by 5 bases, and 10 bases separated the two germline ends. The CDR3 has 13 amino acids. The CDR3 protein is CASSLFGEETQYF. CDR3 in DNA: TGTGCCAGCAGTTTGTTCGGAGAGGAGACCCAGTACTTC.

This clonotype turned up a few times. The rearrangement joins TRBV20-1 to TRBJ2-7, with a weak D call TRBD1 (7 bases). The ends were cut back, 6 bases at V and 5 bases at J, with 23 bases in the middle. The CDR3 consists of 15 residues. Germline V gene data show CDR1 as DFQATT and CDR2 as SNEGSKA (reference sequence). The CDR3 region is CSAGTSGGGFDEQYF. The CDR3 DNA sequence: TGCAGTGCAGGTACCTCAGGGGGAGGCTTTGACGAGCAGTACTTC.

This clonotype was seen ten or more times. The chain uses TRBV12-3 or TRBV12-4 and TRBJ1-1; no clear D gene. V lost 6 bases, J lost 7 bases, and 18 bases lay in between. CDR3 length: 14 residues. The CDR3 region has the DNA TGTGCCAGCAGCAACCTAAATCCCCTCAATGAAGCTTTCTTT. Amino acid sequence: CASSNLNPLNEAFF.

The rearrangement joins TRBV12-3 or TRBV12-4 to TRBJ1-5; D is uncertain. V was clipped by 2 bases and J by 3 bases, with 5 bases between them. This CDR3 spans 13 amino acids. Here the CDR3 reads CASSLRNNQPQHF. DNA for the CDR3: TGTGCCAGCAGTTTAAGGAACAATCAGCCCCAGCATTTT.

The rearrangement links TRBV7-2 to TRBJ2-7, with 7 positions matching TRBD2. V trimming: 1 base; J trimming: 2 bases; junction bases outside the gene matches: 8. The CDR3 totals 16 residues. Germline V gene sequence: CDR1 SGHTA, CDR2 FQGNSA. DNA for the CDR3: TGTGCCAGCAGCTTAGATGGTTCGGGAGGACCCTACGAGCAGTACTTC. It is translated as CASSLDGSGGPYEQYF.

This clonotype was detected ten times or more. CDR3 sequence: CSAEVGGGSYNEQFF. The DNA of the CDR3 is TGCAGTGCTGAGGTGGGCGGGGGGTCCTACAATGAGCAGTTCTTC. The chain recombines TRBV20-1 with TRBJ2-1; TRBD2 agrees at 8 bases. V lost 5 bases and J lost 1; bases outside the gene matches: 7. The CDR3 is made up of 15 amino acids. Germline V gene sequence: CDR1 DFQATT, CDR2 SNEGSKA (reference sequence).

This chain links TRBV11-2 with TRBJ2-1; perhaps TRBD1 as D (5 bases). Germline CDR1 is SGHAT and CDR2 is FQNNGV. The V gene lost 5 bases and the J gene lost 1 base, with 15 bases spanning the gap. This CDR3 region has 16 residues. CDR3 loop: CASSPQVRGSYNEQFF. As DNA, the CDR3 is TGTGCCAGCAGCCCCCAGGTAAGGGGTTCCTACAATGAGCAGTTCTTC.

There are a few counts of this clonotype. This rearrangement joins TRBV10-2 to TRBJ2-1, with 12 bases lining up with TRBD2. The CDR3 loop spans 17 amino acids. The trim removed 10 bases at V and 8 bases at J, leaving 18 bases unmatched. The germline gives CDR1 WSHSY, CDR2 SAAADI. CDR3 sequence: CAKSLAGGSPIVDEQFF. CDR3 in DNA: TGCGCCAAATCACTAGCGGGAGGTTCTCCCATTGTGGATGAGCAGTTCTTC.

The table lists this clonotype with many counts. V gene TRBV4-3 combines with J gene TRBJ1-1; D is undetermined. V was shortened by 2 bases and J by 0 bases, with 7 bases between the two germline ends. Germline CDR1 reads LGHNA; CDR2 reads YSLEER. CDR3 length: 14 amino acids. The CDR3 here is CASSQWVVNTEAFF. The CDR3 DNA is TGCGCCAGCAGCCAATGGGTGGTGAACACTGAAGCTTTCTTT.

This clonotype was detected many times. This sequence joins TRBV27 and TRBJ1-5, with D unresolved. The CDR3 covers 17 residues. V lost 5 bases and J 6 bases, leaving 23 bases between the germline ends. Germline CDR1 is MNHEY and CDR2 is SMNVEV (reference sequence). Here the CDR3 DNA reads TGTGCCAGCAGTCCCCAGCCTGGCCGAACCCGGGGTCAGCCCCAGCATTTT. This encodes CASSPQPGRTRGQPQHF.

The chain carries TRBV7-2 and TRBJ2-5; 7 nucleotides match TRBD2. The J segment lost 4 bases and the V segment lost 1 base, leaving 3 bases of the junction unmatched. This CDR3 has 14 residues. Germline-derived CDR1 and CDR2 are SGHTA and FQGNSA. The CDR3 sequence: CASSLGEGIETQYF. CDR3 DNA sequence: TGTGCCAGCAGCTTAGGGGAGGGAATAGAGACCCAGTACTTC.

This clonotype has more than one count but fewer than ten. The chain couples TRBV5-1 to TRBJ2-1; TRBD2 aligns across 7 bases. This CDR3 has 16 residues. Trimming took 0 bases from V and 4 from J; bases not matched to a gene: 7. The V gene's germline CDR1 is SGHRS and CDR2 YFSETQ. The CDR3 sequence is CASSLVPGGGYNEQFF. The CDR3 DNA reads TGCGCCAGCAGCTTGGTTCCGGGAGGTGGGTACAATGAGCAGTTCTTC.

The table lists this clonotype with many counts. The CDR3 DNA reads TGTGCCACCAGCAGAGACAAGAATTCACCCCTCCACTTT. Its protein is CATSRDKNSPLHF. The rearrangement links TRBV15 to TRBJ1-6, with D unresolved. CDR3 length equals 13 residues. V lost 0 bases and J 7 bases, leaving 4 bases between the germline ends. CDR1 LNHNV and CDR2 YYDKDF come from the germline V gene (reference sequence).

The table lists this clonotype with a few counts. This sequence joins TRBV20-1 and TRBJ2-5; D unresolved. Germline lookup yields CDR1 DFQATT and CDR2 SNEGSKA (reference sequence). Trimming pared 1 base from V and 5 bases from J, leaving 8 bases between. The CDR3 runs to 12 residues. In DNA, the CDR3 is TGCAGTGCTAGAGTGGATACGGAGACCCAGTACTTC. Translation gives CSARVDTETQYF.

Many counts were recorded for this clonotype. The gene calls are TRBV12-3 or TRBV12-4 and TRBJ1-2; D is perhaps TRBD1 (5 bases). The germline V and J ends were trimmed by 4 bases and 4 bases, with 10 bases remaining between them. The length of the CDR3 is 13 residues. This CDR3 is CASSSRVSYGYTF. CDR3 DNA sequence: TGTGCCAGCAGTTCCAGGGTCAGCTATGGCTACACCTTC.